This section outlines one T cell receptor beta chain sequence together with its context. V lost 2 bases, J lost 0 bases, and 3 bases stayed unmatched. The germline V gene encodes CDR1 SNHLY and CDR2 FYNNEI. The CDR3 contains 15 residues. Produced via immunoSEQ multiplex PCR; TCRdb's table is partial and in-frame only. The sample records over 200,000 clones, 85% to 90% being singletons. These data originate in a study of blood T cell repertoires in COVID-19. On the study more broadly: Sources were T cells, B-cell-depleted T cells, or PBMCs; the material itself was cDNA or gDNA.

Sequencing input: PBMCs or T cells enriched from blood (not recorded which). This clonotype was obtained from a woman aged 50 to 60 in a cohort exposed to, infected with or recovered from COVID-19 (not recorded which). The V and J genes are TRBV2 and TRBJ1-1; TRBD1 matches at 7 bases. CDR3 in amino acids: CASSEPGQLNTEAFF. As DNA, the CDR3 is TGTGCCAGCAGTGAACCGGGACAGTTGAACACTGAAGCTTTCTTT.